The TCR beta chain described here comes from a study of control samples from healthy donors and cancer patients. Generated by immunoSEQ multiplex PCR, the TCRdb table keeps only in-frame clones and is missing some. This table has roughly 80,000 clones, under 90% appearing once. The CDR3 extends over 15 amino acids. V lost 5 bases to trimming and J lost 4 bases; unmatched junction nucleotides: 10. The germline CDR1 and CDR2 sequences are MNHEY and SVGAGI. This clone was observed a handful of times. The sequence was collected from a man aged 45 to 65 in good health. The sample comprised blood. The chain is built from TRBV6-5 and TRBJ2-7; 8 bases align to TRBD1. The CDR3 is CASSLQGAIKYEQYF. CDR3 sequence (DNA): TGTGCCAGCAGTCTCCAGGGGGCGATAAAATACGAGCAGTACTTC.